This TCR beta chain stems from a study of CD8 T cells in ankylosing spondylitis. This clonotype was detected a few times. TCRdb reanalysed the 5' RACE reads using MiXCR and keeps one entry per CDR3 protein. Of 200,000 to 250,000 distinct CDR3 sequences in the sample, 10% were seen once. The CDR3 loop spans 16 amino acids. Trimming took 5 bases from V and 1 from J, leaving 18 bases between them. CDR1 and CDR2 (germline): MDHEN, SYDVKM. The sample comprised blood, either unsorted or a sorted T cell fraction (not recorded which). The rearrangement joins TRBV28 to TRBJ2-7, with D possibly TRBD1 on 5 matching bases. This TCR derives from a male donor with ankylosing spondylitis or in good health (not recorded which). The DNA for the CDR3 is TGTGCCAGCAGTGAAACTCAAACAGGACCTTCCTACGAGCAGTACTTC. Translating it yields CASSETQTGPSYEQYF.